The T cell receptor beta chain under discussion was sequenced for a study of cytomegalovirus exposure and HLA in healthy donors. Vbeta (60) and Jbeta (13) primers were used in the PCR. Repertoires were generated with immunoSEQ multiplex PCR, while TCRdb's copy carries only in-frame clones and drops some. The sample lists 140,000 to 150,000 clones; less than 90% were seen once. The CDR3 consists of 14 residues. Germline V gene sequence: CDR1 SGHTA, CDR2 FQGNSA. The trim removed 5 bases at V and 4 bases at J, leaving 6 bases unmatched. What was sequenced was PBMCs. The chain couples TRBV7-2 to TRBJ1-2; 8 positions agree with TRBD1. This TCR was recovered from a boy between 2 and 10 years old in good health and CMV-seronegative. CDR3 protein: CASSRGQGGYGYTF. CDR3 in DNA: TGTGCCAGCAGCCGCGGACAGGGCGGCTATGGCTACACCTTC.